This T cell receptor (beta chain) was recorded in a study of T cells in localized non-small cell lung cancer (dated by TCRdb to between 2020 and 2021). With regard to the full study: T cell repertoires of approximately 250 early-stage NSCLC patients were analyzed, with tumors being compared against uninvolved tumor-adjacent lungs. The cohort was made up of around 250 treatment-naive NSCLC patients whose localized lung tumors had been resected. The mean age of the NSCLC patients was 50 to 85 years, with 120 to 150 men and 110 or so women.

The immunoSEQ Assay was used to sequence TCR beta CDR3 regions from DNA. Per the original workflow: To compute T cell density, TCR beta template counts were normalized to usable DNA, which was estimated by amplifying housekeeping genes. Richness was estimated using the preseqR package, with extrapolation to 400,000 templates for PBMC samples and to 120,000 templates for tissue samples. Clonality was taken to be one minus Pielou's evenness. Tissue-enriched TCRs were identified through differential abundance testing performed on productive amino-acid clonotypes, with a minimum total count of 5 and an alpha of 0.1. Repertoire overlap between compartments was quantified with the Jaccard Index and Morisita Overlap Index. TCR beta CDR3s were clustered by GLIPH together with public tetramer-defined viral CDR3s, and at least three viral sequences plus V-gene enrichment were required for viral motifs. In its TCRdb copy, this immuneACCESS table keeps in-frame sequences only and misses some clones. Where compared with another copy, unresolved V genes explain less than half of these, and the others have no known cause. V and J calls and clone size are as listed in that table; D and trimming were resolved from the DNA. In all, the sample holds under 40,000 clones, and about four fifths of those were seen once. The top ten hold approximately 15% of the sample.

Summary of the overall study and its limitations: Higher blood T cell density associated with longer overall survival, while higher adjacent-lung clonality associated with shorter survival. Of the top 100 tumor clones, a median of roughly 57 were detected in paired uninvolved adjacent lung; around 27 were also among that lung's top 100. Uninvolved tumor-adjacent lung showed the highest T cell clonality, higher than tumor, which suggests more focused antigenic responses in the adjacent lung. Because multi-region sequencing of the tumors was not done, intratumor heterogeneity could not be ruled out. Since the design was exploratory, TCR variables were selected using unadjusted p-values with no false-discovery rate correction.

From a lookup of the germline V gene, CDR1 and CDR2 are KGHSH and LQKENI. Including cysteine and phenylalanine, the CDR3 has 14 amino acids. Just the 42-base CDR3 DNA is kept, in frame starting at base 1. Trimming removed 3 bases from V and 2 bases from J; the gene matches leave 3 bases unexplained. At diagnosis, tumor, uninvolved tumor-adjacent lung and peripheral blood were collected and then preserved as a mix of FFPE and fresh-frozen material. For TCR repertoire profiling, the blood samples were analyzed as peripheral blood mononuclear cells. In this sample, this clone turned up once. Its specific antigen is unknown. Within one base of it there is no much larger clone, and no base qualities were kept.

This specimen was peripheral blood, taken before any cancer treatment. This TCR was sampled from a male donor at least 60 years old with stage III squamous cell lung carcinoma. The rearrangement combines TRBV18 with TRBJ2-7, and TRBD2 aligns with 8 junction nucleotides. Here the CDR3 is given as CASSPGGGPYEQYF. The nucleotides are TGTGCCAGCTCACCCGGGGGGGGGCCCTACGAGCAGTACTTC.